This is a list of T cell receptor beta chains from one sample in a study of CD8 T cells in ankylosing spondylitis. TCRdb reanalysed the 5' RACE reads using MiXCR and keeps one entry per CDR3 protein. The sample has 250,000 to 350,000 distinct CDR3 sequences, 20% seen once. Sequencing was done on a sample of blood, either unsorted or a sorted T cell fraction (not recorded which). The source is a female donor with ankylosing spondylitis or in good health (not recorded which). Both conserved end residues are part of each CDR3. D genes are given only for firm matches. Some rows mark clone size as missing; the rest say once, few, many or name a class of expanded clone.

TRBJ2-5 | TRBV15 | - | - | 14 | CATAMWSLQETQYF | TGTGCCACCGCTATGTGGAGCCTCCAAGAGACCCAGTACTTC
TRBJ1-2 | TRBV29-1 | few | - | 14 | CSVDGLGGNYGYTF | TGCAGCGTTGATGGTTTGGGGGGGAACTATGGCTACACCTTC
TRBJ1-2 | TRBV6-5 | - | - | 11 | CASRQGGGYTF | TGTGCCAGCAGACAGGGAGGCGGCTACACCTTC
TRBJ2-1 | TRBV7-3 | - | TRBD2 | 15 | CASSLSASGVGEQFF | TGTGCCAGCAGCTTAAGTGCTAGCGGCGTGGGCGAGCAGTTCTTC
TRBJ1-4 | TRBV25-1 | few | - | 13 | CASSARGIAKLFF | TGTGCCAGCAGTGCAAGAGGGATTGCAAAACTGTTTTTT
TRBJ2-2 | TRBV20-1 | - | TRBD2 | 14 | CSARGGGNTGELFF | TGCAGTGCTAGGGGCGGGGGGAACACCGGGGAGCTGTTTTTT
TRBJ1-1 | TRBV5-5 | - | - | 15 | CASSLVQGLNTEAFF | TGTGCCAGCAGCTTGGTCCAGGGGCTGAACACTGAAGCTTTCTTT
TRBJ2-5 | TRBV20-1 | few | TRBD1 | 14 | CSAQTGGSGETQYF | TGCAGTGCTCAGACAGGGGGGTCGGGGGAGACCCAGTACTTC
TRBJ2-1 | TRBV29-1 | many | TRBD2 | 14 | CSVGLAGAFDEQFF | TGCAGCGTGGGTCTAGCGGGAGCCTTCGATGAGCAGTTCTTC
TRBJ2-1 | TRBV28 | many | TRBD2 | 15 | CASRRTSGSGSEQFF | TGTGCCAGCCGCCGGACTAGCGGGAGCGGGAGTGAGCAGTTCTTC
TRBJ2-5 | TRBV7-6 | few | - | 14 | CASSRGGGQETQYF | TGTGCCAGCAGCCGTGGGGGAGGCCAAGAGACCCAGTACTTC
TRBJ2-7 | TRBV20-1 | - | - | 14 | CSAGRGDPSYEQYF | TGCAGTGCTGGGCGAGGGGACCCTTCCTACGAGCAGTACTTC
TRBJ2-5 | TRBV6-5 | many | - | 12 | CASSQGFGTQYF | TGTGCCAGCAGCCAGGGGTTTGGGACCCAGTACTTC
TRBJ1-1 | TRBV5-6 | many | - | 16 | CASSWGTRSLNTEAFF | TGTGCCAGCAGCTGGGGTACACGGAGCCTGAACACTGAAGCTTTCTTT
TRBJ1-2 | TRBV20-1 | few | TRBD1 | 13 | CSARDAGTDGYTF | TGCAGTGCTAGAGACGCCGGGACAGATGGCTACACCTTC
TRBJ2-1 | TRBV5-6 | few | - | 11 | CASSLGREQFF | TGTGCCAGCAGCTTGGGACGAGAGCAGTTCTTC
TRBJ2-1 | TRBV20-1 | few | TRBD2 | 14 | CSAMELAGVVSRFF | TGCAGTGCTATGGAACTAGCGGGAGTAGTCAGTCGGTTCTTC
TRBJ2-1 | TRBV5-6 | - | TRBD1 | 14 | CASSAGGAYNEQFF | TGTGCCAGCAGCGCAGGGGGCGCTTACAATGAGCAGTTCTTC
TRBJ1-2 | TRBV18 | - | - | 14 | CASSPAGDTYGYTF | TGTGCCAGCTCACCCGCAGGGGACACCTATGGCTACACCTTC
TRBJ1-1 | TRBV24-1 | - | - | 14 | CATRHREQNTEAFF | TGTGCCACCCGTCACAGGGAACAGAACACTGAAGCTTTCTTT
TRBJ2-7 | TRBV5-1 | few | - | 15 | CASSYAPGLAREQYF | TGCGCCAGCAGCTACGCTCCCGGGCTCGCTCGCGAGCAGTACTTC
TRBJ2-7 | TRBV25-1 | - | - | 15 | CASTTGVTGSYEQYF | TGTGCCAGCACAACCGGGGTAACAGGCTCCTACGAGCAGTACTTC
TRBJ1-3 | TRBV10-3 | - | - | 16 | CAISELDTSEGNTIYF | TGTGCCATCAGTGAGCTCGACACCTCGGAAGGCAACACCATATATTTT
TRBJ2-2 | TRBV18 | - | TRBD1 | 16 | CASSPTGTGVPGELFF | TGTGCCAGCTCACCAACCGGCACAGGGGTCCCCGGGGAGCTGTTTTTT
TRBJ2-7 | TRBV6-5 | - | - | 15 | CASSYSGLDNYEQYF | TGTGCCAGCAGTTACTCAGGCCTAGACAACTACGAGCAGTACTTC
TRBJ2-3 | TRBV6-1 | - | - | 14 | CASRDAGNTDTQYF | TGTGCCAGCCGCGACGCGGGGAACACAGATACGCAGTATTTT
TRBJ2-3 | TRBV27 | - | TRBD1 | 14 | CASKTGVWTDTQYF | TGTGCCAGTAAAACAGGGGTCTGGACAGATACGCAGTATTTT
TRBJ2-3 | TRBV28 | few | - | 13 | CASSTTGPDTQYF | TGTGCCAGCAGTACGACAGGCCCAGATACGCAGTATTTT
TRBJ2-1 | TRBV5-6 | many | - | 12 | CASSSRWDEQFF | TGTGCCAGCAGCTCTAGGTGGGATGAGCAGTTCTTC
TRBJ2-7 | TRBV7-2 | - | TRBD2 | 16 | CASSLGLAGGFYEQYF | TGTGCCAGCAGCTTAGGGCTAGCGGGAGGGTTCTACGAGCAGTACTTC
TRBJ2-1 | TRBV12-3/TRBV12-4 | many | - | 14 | CASSLKLLGNEQFF | TGTGCCAGCAGTTTAAAACTCCTTGGGAATGAGCAGTTCTTC
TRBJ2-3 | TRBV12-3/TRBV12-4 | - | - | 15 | CASSYRALGTDTQYF | TGTGCCAGCAGCTACAGGGCCCTAGGGACAGATACGCAGTATTTT
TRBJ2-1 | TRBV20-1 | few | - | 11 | CSASLVGEQFF | TGCAGTGCCTCTCTAGTAGGGGAGCAGTTCTTC
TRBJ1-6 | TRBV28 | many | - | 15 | CASSLQGSYNSPLHF | TGTGCCAGCAGTTTACAGGGCTCCTATAATTCACCCCTCCACTTT
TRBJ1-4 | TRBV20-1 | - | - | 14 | CSASGGEGGEKLFF | TGCAGTGCTAGTGGGGGCGAGGGTGGTGAAAAACTGTTTTTT
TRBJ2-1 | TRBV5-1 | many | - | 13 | CASSLGLLNEQFF | TGCGCCAGCAGCTTGGGGCTACTCAATGAGCAGTTCTTC
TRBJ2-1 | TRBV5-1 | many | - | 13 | CASSLGPNNEQFF | TGCGCCAGCAGCTTGGGACCAAACAATGAGCAGTTCTTC
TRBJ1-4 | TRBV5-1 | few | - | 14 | CASSSGGGGEKLFF | TGCGCCAGCAGCTCCGGGGGGGGCGGAGAAAAACTGTTTTTT
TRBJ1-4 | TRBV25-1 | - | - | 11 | CASEENEKLFF | TGTGCCAGCGAGGAAAATGAAAAACTGTTTTTT
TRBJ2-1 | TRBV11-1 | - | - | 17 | CASRPRPSYSSYNEQFF | TGTGCCAGCAGACCTCGGCCCTCATACAGCTCCTACAATGAGCAGTTCTTC
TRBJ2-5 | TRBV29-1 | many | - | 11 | CSVGHGETQYF | TGCAGCGTTGGGCACGGGGAGACCCAGTACTTC
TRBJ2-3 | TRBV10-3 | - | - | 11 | CAIEDTDTQYF | TGTGCCATAGAAGATACAGATACGCAGTATTTT
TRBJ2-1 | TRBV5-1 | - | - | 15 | CASSLESSSYNEQFF | TGCGCCAGCAGCTTGGAGTCAAGCTCCTACAATGAGCAGTTCTTC
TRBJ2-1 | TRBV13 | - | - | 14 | CASSWLGTPGQQFF | TGTGCCAGCAGCTGGCTGGGGACTCCCGGGCAGCAGTTCTTC
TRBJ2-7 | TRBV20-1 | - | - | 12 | CSARSDSAKQYF | TGCAGTGCTAGAAGTGACTCTGCGAAGCAGTACTTC
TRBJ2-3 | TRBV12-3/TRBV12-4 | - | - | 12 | CASSSLEDTQYF | TGTGCCAGCAGTTCCCTGGAAGATACGCAGTATTTT
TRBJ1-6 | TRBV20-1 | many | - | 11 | CSAMDSSPLHF | TGCAGTGCAATGGACAGTTCACCCCTCCACTTT
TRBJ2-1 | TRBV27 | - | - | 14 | CASSLRGRVNEQFF | TGTGCCAGCAGTTTACGGGGCAGGGTAAATGAGCAGTTCTTC
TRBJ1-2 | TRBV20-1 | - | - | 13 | CSAREGTNYGYTF | TGCAGTGCTAGAGAGGGTACAAACTATGGCTACACCTTC
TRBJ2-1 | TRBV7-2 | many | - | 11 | CASSLYDEQFF | TGTGCCAGCAGCCTCTACGATGAGCAGTTCTTC
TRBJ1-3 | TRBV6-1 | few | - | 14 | CASSPRTVRDTIYF | TGTGCCAGCAGTCCCCGGACAGTCCGGGACACCATATATTTT
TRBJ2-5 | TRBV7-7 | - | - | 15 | CASSLVGGSQETQYF | TGTGCTAGCAGCTTAGTCGGTGGTTCCCAAGAGACCCAGTACTTC
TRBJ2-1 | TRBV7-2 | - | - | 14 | CASSSRNGLNEQFF | TGTGCCAGCAGTTCAAGGAACGGGCTCAATGAGCAGTTCTTC
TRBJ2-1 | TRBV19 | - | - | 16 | CASSTQRGQHYNEQFF | TGTGCCAGTAGTACCCAGCGGGGACAGCACTACAATGAGCAGTTCTTC
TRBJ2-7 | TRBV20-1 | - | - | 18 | CSARDFRSLPRGGYEQYF | TGCAGTGCTAGAGATTTCCGGTCCCTTCCGAGGGGCGGCTACGAGCAGTACTTC
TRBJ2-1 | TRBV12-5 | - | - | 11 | CASVIIGEQFF | TGTGCTAGTGTCATCATAGGTGAGCAGTTCTTC
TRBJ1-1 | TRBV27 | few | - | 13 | CASSSYMNTEAFF | TGTGCCAGCAGTTCTTACATGAACACTGAAGCTTTCTTT